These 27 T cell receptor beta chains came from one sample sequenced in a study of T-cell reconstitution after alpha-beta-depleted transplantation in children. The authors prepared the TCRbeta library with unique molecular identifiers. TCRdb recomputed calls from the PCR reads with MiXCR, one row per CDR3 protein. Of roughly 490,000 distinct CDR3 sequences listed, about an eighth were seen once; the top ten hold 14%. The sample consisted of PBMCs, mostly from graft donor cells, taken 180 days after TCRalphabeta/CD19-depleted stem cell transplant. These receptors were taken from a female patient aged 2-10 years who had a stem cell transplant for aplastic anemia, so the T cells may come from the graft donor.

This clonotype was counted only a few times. CDR3 residues: CASSPPGLAGGYEQFF. The CDR3 nucleotides read TGTGCCAGCAGCCCCCCGGGACTAGCGGGAGGTTATGAGCAGTTCTTC. This chain links TRBV7-2 with TRBJ2-1, with TRBD2 identical over 15 bases. Trimming cost V 5 bases and J 8 bases; bases outside gene matches: 7. Germline V gene lookup returns CDR1 SGHTA and CDR2 FQGNSA. The CDR3 spans 16 residues.

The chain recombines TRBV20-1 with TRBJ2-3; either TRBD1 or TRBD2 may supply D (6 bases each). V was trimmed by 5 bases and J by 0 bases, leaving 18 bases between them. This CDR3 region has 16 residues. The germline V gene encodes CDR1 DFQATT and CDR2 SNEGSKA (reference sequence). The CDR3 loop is CSASRTQGTSTDTQYF. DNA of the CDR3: TGCAGTGCTTCTAGAACTCAGGGGACTAGCACAGATACGCAGTATTTT.

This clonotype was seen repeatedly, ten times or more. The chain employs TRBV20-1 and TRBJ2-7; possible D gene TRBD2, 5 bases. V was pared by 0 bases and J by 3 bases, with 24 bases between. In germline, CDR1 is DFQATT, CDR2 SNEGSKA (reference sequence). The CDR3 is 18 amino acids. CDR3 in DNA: TGCAGTGCTAGAGAAGGAAAAGAGGGATCCGACGCTGGCTACGAGCAGTACTTC. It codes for CSAREGKEGSDAGYEQYF.

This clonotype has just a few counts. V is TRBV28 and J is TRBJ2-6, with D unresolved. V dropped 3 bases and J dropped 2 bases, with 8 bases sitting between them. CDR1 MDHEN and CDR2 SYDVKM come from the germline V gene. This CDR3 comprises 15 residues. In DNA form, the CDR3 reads TGTGCCAGCAGTTTCCGGGCGCCTGGGGCCAACGTCCTGACTTTC. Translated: CASSFRAPGANVLTF.

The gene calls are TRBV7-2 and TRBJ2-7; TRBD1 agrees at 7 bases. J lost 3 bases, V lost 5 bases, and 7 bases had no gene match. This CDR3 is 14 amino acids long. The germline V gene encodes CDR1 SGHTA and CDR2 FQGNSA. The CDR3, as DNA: TGTGCCAGCAGCCCCCCCAGGGGGAGCTACGAGCAGTACTTC. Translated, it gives CASSPPRGSYEQYF.

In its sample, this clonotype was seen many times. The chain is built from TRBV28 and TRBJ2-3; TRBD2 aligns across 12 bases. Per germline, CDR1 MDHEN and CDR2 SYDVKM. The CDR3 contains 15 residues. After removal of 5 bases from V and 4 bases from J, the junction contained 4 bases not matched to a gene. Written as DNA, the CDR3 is TGTGCCAGCAGTCTAGCGGGAGGGCCGGCAGATACGCAGTATTTT. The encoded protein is CASSLAGGPADTQYF.

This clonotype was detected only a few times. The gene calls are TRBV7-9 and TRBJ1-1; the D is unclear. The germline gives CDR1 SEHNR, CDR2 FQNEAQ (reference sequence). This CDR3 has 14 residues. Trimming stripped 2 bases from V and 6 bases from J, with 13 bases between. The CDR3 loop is CASSLTPHGAEAFF. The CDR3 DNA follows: TGTGCCAGCAGCTTAACCCCCCATGGAGCTGAAGCTTTCTTT.

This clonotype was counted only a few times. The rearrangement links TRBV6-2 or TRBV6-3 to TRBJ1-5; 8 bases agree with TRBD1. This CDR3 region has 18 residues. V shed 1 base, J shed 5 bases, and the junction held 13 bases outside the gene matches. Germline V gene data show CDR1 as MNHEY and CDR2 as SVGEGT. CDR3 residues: CASSYYVRDRLRDQPQHF. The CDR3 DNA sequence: TGTGCCAGCAGTTACTATGTCCGGGACAGGCTGAGGGATCAGCCCCAGCATTTT.

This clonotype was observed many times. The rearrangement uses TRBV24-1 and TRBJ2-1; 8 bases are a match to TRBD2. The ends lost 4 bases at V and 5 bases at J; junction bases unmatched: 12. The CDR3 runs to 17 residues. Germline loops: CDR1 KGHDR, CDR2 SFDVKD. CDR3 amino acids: CATSDRSGGRPHNEQFF. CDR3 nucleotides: TGTGCCACCAGTGACCGCTCAGGCGGGAGGCCTCACAATGAGCAGTTCTTC.

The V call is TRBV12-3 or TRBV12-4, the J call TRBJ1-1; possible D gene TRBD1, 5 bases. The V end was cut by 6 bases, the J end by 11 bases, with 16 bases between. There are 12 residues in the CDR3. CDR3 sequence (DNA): TGTGCCAGCAGCCAGGACATTCTCTGGGCTTTCTTT. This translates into CASSQDILWAFF.

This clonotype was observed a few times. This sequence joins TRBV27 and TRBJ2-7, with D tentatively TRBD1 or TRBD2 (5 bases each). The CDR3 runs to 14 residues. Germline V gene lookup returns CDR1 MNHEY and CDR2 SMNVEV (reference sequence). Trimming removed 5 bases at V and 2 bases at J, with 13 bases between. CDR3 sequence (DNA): TGTGCCAGCAGTGTCCGGGGCCCACCCTACGAGCAGTACTTC. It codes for CASSVRGPPYEQYF.

CDR3 sequence: CASSVVAGVSGYNEQFF. The CDR3, as DNA: TGTGCCAGCAGCGTAGTAGCGGGAGTTTCGGGCTACAATGAGCAGTTCTTC. This rearrangement joins TRBV9 to TRBJ2-1; 9 bases fit TRBD2. The germline V gene has CDR1 SGDLS and CDR2 YYNGEE. The CDR3 totals 17 residues. V lost 0 bases and J lost 3; bases outside the gene matches: 7.

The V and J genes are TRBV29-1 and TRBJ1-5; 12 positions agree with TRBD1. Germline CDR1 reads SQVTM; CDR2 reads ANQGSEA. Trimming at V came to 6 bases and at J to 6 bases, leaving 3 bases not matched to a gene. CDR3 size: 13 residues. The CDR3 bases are TGCAGCGTCGGGACAGGGGGCGGTCAGCCCCAGCATTTT. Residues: CSVGTGGGQPQHF.

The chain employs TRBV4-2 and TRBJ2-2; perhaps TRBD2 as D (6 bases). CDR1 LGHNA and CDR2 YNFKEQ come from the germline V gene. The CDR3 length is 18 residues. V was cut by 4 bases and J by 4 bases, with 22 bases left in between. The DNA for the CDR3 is TGTGCCAGCAGCCCAGCCGGGGATGGGGGGAGGACCACCGGGGAGCTGTTTTTT. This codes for CASSPAGDGGRTTGELFF.

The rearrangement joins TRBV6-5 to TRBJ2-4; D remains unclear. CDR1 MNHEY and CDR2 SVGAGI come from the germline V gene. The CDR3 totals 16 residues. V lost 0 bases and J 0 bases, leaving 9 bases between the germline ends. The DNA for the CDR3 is TGTGCCAGCAGTTACTCGCAATCCCTAGCCAAAAACATTCAGTACTTC. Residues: CASSYSQSLAKNIQYF.

This chain's CDR3 is CSARPSGRNEQFF. CDR3 nucleotides: TGCAGTGCTAGGCCTAGCGGGAGGAATGAGCAGTTCTTC. The J gene is TRBJ2-1, the V gene TRBV20-1, with 11 nucleotides matching TRBD2. The germline V gene has CDR1 DFQATT and CDR2 SNEGSKA (reference sequence). The CDR3 is 13 residues long. V lost 3 bases, J lost 7 bases, and 2 bases stayed unmatched.

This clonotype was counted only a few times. CDR3 sequence: CATSPPERTYEQYV. CDR3 sequence (DNA): TGTGCCACCAGTCCCCCTGAGCGGACCTACGAGCAGTACGTC. The chain combines TRBV24-1 with TRBJ2-7, with D maybe TRBD2 (5 bases). The CDR3 spans 14 residues. V dropped 6 bases and J dropped 2 bases, with 13 bases sitting between them. Germline V lookup: CDR1 KGHDR, CDR2 SFDVKD.

This chain's CDR3 is CASISGGNTEAFF. The CDR3 DNA reads TGTGCCAGCATTTCGGGTGGGAACACTGAAGCTTTCTTT. This rearrangement joins TRBV2 to TRBJ1-1; D call uncertain. Between the trimmed V and J ends, which lost 7 bases and 1 base, there was a span of 10 bases. Germline V gene data show CDR1 as SNHLY and CDR2 as FYNNEI. This CDR3 is built from 13 residues.

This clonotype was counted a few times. In DNA form, the CDR3 reads TGTGCCAGCAGTTCCTTGGAGGGGGCTGGCAATCAGCCCCAGCATTTT. Translating it yields CASSSLEGAGNQPQHF. The gene calls are TRBV28 and TRBJ1-5, with 7 bases identical to TRBD1. Germline V gene lookup returns CDR1 MDHEN and CDR2 SYDVKM. The CDR3 totals 16 residues. The J segment lost 2 bases and the V segment lost 4 bases, leaving 8 bases of the junction unmatched. The whole variable domain, remainder taken from reference TRBV28 and TRBJ1-5, is DVKVTQSSRYLVKRTGEKVFLECVQDMDHENMFWYRQDPGLGLRLIYFSYDVKMKEKGDIPEGYSVSREKKERFSLILESASTNQTSMYLCASSSLEGAGNQPQHFGDGTRLSIL.

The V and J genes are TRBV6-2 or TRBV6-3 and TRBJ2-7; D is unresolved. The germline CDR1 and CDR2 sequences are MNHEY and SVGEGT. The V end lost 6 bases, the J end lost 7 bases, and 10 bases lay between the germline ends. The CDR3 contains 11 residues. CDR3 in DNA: TGTGCCAGCAGCCGTCGTGGGGAGCAGTACGTC. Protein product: CASSRRGEQYV.

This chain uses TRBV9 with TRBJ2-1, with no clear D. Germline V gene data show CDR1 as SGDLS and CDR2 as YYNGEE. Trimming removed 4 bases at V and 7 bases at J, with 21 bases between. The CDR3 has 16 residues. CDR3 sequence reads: CASSPLLAAKPNEQFF. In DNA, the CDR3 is TGTGCCAGCAGCCCTCTTTTGGCGGCCAAGCCAAATGAGCAGTTCTTC.

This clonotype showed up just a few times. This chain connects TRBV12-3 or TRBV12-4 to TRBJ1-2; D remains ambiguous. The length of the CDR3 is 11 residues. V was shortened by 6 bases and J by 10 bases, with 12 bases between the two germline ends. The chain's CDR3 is CASSFLAAYTF. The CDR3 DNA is TGTGCCAGCAGCTTTCTGGCAGCCTACACCTTC.

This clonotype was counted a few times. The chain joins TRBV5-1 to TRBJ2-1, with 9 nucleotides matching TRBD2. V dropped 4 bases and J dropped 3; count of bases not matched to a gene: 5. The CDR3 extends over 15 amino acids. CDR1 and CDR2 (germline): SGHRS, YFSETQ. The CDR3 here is CASSRREGYYNEQFF. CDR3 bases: TGCGCCAGCAGCCGGCGGGAGGGGTACTACAATGAGCAGTTCTTC.

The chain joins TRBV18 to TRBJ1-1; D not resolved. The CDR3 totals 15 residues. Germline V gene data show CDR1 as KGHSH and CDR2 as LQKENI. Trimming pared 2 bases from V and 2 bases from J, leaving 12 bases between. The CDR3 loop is CASSPARQANTEAFF. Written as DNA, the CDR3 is TGTGCCAGCTCACCAGCCCGGCAGGCTAACACTGAAGCTTTCTTT.

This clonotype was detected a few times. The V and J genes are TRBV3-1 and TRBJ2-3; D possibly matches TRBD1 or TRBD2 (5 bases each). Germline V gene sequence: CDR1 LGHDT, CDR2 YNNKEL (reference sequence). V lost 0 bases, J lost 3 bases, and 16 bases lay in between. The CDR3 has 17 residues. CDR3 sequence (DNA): TGTGCCAGCAGCCAAGAGGGGCCCGGGGTACATACAGATACGCAGTATTTT. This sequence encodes CASSQEGPGVHTDTQYF.

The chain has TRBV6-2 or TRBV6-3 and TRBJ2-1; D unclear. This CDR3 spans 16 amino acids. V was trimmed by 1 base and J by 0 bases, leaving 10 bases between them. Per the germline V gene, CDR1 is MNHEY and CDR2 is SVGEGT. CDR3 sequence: CASSYWVSRSYNEQFF. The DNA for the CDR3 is TGTGCCAGCAGTTACTGGGTCTCACGCTCCTACAATGAGCAGTTCTTC.

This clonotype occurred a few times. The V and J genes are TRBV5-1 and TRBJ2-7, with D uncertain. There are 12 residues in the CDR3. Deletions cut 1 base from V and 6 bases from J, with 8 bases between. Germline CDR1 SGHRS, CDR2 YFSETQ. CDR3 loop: CASSLPGSEQYV. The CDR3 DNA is TGCGCCAGCAGCTTGCCGGGTTCCGAGCAGTACGTC.